This TCR beta chain was obtained from a study of shared clonotypes between healthy human individuals (dated by TCRdb to 2020 to 2022). Regarding the research as a whole: Three men and a couple of women, aged 18 to 49 years, made up the cohort. Between about 0.9 and 8.9 billion PBMCs per donor were obtained by leukapheresis. To increase sequencing depth and limit assay-specific biases, TCR repertoire library preparation and sequencing were carried out by different laboratories using diverse techniques. To estimate repertoire size and how much clonotype sharing occurs between individuals, the study deeply sequenced the blood TCR repertoires of roughly 5 healthy adults. For each donor, CD4 naive and CD4 memory were each run on three plates, CD8 naive on two plates, and CD8 memory on one plate. The paper as a whole reports these results and caveats: Even with the large sequencing depth, rarefaction of the sorted-subset datasets indicated that sequencing was incomplete. Sharing across a few donors was observed for about 5% of naive CD4, over 3% of naive CD8, 2% to 2.5% of memory CD4, and around 0.42% of memory CD8 clonotypes. Pairwise subsampling indicated that sequencing depth was expected to affect the degree of clonotype sharing among donors. The small number of donors limited the genetic and exposure-history diversity represented. Higher generation probabilities were observed for clonotypes shared by all four sorted-subset donors than for non-shared clonotypes. Sampling was limited to blood, and TCR repertoires in tissue likely differ from TCR repertoires in blood. Naive subsets generally had larger estimated clonotype richness than memory subsets did.

The germline V gene sets CDR1 to SQVTM and CDR2 to ANQGSEA. The cysteine opens and the phenylalanine closes a CDR3 of 16 amino acids. Only the CDR3 DNA is retained, 48 bases long and in frame from the first base. The germline ends are 15 bases apart after V is trimmed by 3 bases and J by 0 bases. Using the deep immunoSEQ assay, multiplex PCR amplified TCR CDR3 regions from genomic DNA. For each cell subset, the extracted genomic DNA was distributed evenly across all wells of several immunoSEQ 96-well plates, and each plate served as one replicate. For sorted subsets, each replicate PCR was loaded with approximately 190 ng genomic DNA, equivalent to 25,000 to 30,000 T cell genomes. The purified libraries were quantified using a Qubit 3.0 fluorometer, sized with a Bioanalyzer 2100, and then quantified again using the KAPA Library Quantification kit. Every immunoSEQ 96-well plate was sequenced on a separate single-read 150-cycle Illumina NextSeq 550 flow cell. Under the source paper's analysis protocol: Because the immunoSEQ output held only junctional sequences and lacked quality scores, the filtering could not match the filtering applied to full-length reads. Sequences were annotated with PyIR, a Python wrapper for IgBLAST v1.9, using IMGT germline references to assign V/J genes and CDR3. Any read was removed if the V/J assignment was weak (E-value above 1e-6), the CDR3 was missing, or the read contained stop codons, out-of-frame junctions, or ambiguous translated residues. V3J clonotypes were defined by identical inferred V gene, J gene, and CDR3 amino acid sequence. To compute the percentage overlap between repertoires, the number of shared unique clonotypes was divided by the size of the smaller repertoire. RTK rarefaction, the Chao1 estimator, and Recon v2.1 estimates of unobserved clonotypes were used to assess repertoire richness. For all TCRbeta clonotypes obtained by the gDNA method from a handful of donors, generation probabilities were computed with OLGA. TCRdb took this table from immuneACCESS and kept in-frame rearrangements with V and J called. Such tables lack part of the clones; where checked against another copy, unresolved V genes explain under half of the gap, and the rest is unexplained. The DNA gave D and trimming, while V, J and clone size come from that table. The sample has about 650,000 clones on record, nearly 97% of them singletons. The top ten constitute 0.1% to 0.11% of the sample.

CD8 naive samples were CD45RO-negative cells positively selected for CCR7, giving a CD45RA+CCR7+ population that excluded TemRA cells. The donors were healthy, HIV-negative adults who had no recently reported acute infections or vaccinations. Every donor was a Caucasian adult living in Nashville, Tennessee, USA. Blood was obtained by leukapheresis, after which PBMCs were separated by Ficoll-Histopaque density gradient centrifugation and cryopreserved in liquid nitrogen vapor phase. Analytical flow cytometry was used to check the purity and quantity of every magnetically sorted T cell population. Genomic DNA was isolated from every sorted fraction and measured by UV absorbance on a Nanodrop 2000c. As to this clone: Its cognate antigen has yet to be identified. Base qualities are not recorded, but no much larger clone differs from it by a single base.

The sequenced material came from naive CD8+ T cells sorted from blood. Taken with the paper, the label for cell subset or site translates to: CD45RA+CCR7+. This clonotype originated in a woman in her twenties or thirties in good health. The rearranged segments are TRBV29-1 and TRBJ2-1, with the D gene not clear enough to name. Here is the DNA: TGCAGCGTTGACGGCCGCGACTCCCGCTCCTACAATGAGCAGTTCTTC. This yields the protein CSVDGRDSRSYNEQFF.